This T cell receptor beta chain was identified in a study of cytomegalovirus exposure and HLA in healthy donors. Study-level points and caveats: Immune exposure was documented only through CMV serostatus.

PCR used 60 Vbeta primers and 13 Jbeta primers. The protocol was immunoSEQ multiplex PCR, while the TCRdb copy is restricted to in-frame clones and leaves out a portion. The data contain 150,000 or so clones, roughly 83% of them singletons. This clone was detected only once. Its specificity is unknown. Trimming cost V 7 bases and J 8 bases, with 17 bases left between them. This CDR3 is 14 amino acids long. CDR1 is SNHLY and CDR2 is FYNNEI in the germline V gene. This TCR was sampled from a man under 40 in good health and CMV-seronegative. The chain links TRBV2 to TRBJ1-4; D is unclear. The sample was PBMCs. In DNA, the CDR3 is TGTGCCAGCAACGAAAAAGGACTTCCGGAAAAACTGTTTTTT. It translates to CASNEKGLPEKLFF. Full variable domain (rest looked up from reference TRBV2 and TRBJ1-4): EPEVTQTPSHQVTQMGQEVILRCVPISNHLYFYWYRQILGQKVEFLVSFYNNEISEKSEIFDDQFSVERPDGSNFTLKIRSTKLEDSAMYFCASNEKGLPEKLFFGSGTQLSVL.